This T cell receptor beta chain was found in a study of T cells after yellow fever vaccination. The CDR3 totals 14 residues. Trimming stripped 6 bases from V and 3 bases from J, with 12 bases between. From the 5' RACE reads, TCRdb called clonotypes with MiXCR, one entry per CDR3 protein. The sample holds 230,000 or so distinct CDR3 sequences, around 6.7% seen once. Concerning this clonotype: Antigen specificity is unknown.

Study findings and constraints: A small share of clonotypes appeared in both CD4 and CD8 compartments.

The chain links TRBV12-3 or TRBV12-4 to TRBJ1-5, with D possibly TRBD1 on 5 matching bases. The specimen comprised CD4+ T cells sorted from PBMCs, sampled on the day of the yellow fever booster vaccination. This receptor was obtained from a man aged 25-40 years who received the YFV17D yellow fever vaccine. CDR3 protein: CASSAGRPNQPQHF. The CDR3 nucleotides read TGTGCCAGCAGCGCGGGACGGCCCAATCAGCCCCAGCATTTT.